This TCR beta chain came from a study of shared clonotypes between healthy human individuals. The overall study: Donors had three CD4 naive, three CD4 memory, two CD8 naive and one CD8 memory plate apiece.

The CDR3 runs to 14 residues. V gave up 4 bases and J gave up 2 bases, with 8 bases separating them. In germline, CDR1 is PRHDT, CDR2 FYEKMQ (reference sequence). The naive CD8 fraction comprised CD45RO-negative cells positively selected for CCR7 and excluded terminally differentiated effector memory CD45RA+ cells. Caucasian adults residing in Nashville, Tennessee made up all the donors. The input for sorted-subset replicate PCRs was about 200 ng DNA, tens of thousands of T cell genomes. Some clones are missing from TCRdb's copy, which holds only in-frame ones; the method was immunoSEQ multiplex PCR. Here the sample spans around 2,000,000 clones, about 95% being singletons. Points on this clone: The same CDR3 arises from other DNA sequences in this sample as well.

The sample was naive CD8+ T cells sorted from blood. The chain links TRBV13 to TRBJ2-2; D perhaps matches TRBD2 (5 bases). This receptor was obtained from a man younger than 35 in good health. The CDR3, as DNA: TGTGCCAGCAGCTCCGGACTCAACACCGGGGAGCTGTTTTTT. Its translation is CASSSGLNTGELFF. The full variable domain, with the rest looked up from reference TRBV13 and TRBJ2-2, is AAGVIQSPRHLIKEKRETATLKCYPIPRHDTVYWYQQGPGQDPQFLISFYEKMQSDKGSIPDRFSAQQFSDYHSELNMSSLELGDSALYFCASSSGLNTGELFFGEGSRLTVL.